A selection of T cell receptor beta chains follows, all from one sample in a study of prognosis after radiotherapy for stage I lung cancer. One entry per CDR3 protein, called by TCRdb with MiXCR from the multiplex PCR reads. There are 15,000 to 20,000 distinct CDR3 sequences in the sample; over 25% occur only once, and approximately 33% lies in the top ten. The sequencing here drew on PBMCs, taken before or after stereotactic body radiation therapy (not recorded which). The receptors here all came from a donor aged 50 or older with non-small cell lung cancer. The CDR3 runs from the conserved cysteine through the conserved F or W. The D gene is left open where the match is weak. For some rows the clone size is stated as once, few or many, or as a class when expanded; others skip it.

J gene,D gene,clone size,V gene,CDR3 DNA,CDR3 protein
TRBJ2-5,NA,few,TRBV2,TGTGCCAGCAGTGGACTAGAACAAGAGACCCAGTACTTC,CASSGLEQETQYF
TRBJ1-6,NA,medium-sized,TRBV12-3/TRBV12-4,TGTGCCAGCAGTGCACGGGACACTCAGGATTCACCCCTCCACTTT,CASSARDTQDSPLHF
TRBJ2-1,TRBD2,many,TRBV7-8,TGTGCCAGCAGCTTAGAGGGGACTAGCGGGAGGGATGAGCAGTTCTTC,CASSLEGTSGRDEQFF
TRBJ2-7,NA,many,TRBV5-4,TGTGCCAGCAGCTTAGACAGCCCTTCAACCTACGAGCAGTACTTC,CASSLDSPSTYEQYF
TRBJ2-1,TRBD2,many,TRBV7-6,TGTGCCAGCAGCACGATAGGACTAGCGGGAAACAATGAGCAGTTCTTC,CASSTIGLAGNNEQFF
TRBJ2-7,NA,NA,TRBV20-1,TGCAGTGCACCCGTTGACGGGACGGGAAAATACGAGCAGTACTTC,CSAPVDGTGKYEQYF
TRBJ2-1,NA,many,TRBV6-1,TGTGCCACCTGGTTCGGGAGCTCCTACAATGAGCAGTTCTTC,CATWFGSSYNEQFF
TRBJ2-2,TRBD2,NA,TRBV2,TGTGCCAGCAGTAGACTAGCGGCAAACACGGGGGAGCTGTCTTTT,CASSRLAANTGELSF
TRBJ1-2,NA,many,TRBV14,TGTGCCAGCAGCCAAGCCTCTTATGGCTACACCTTC,CASSQASYGYTF
TRBJ2-7,TRBD1,NA,TRBV28,TGTGCCATCAGTCCCGTGGCCCGACAGGGACCCACGTACTTC,CAISPVARQGPTYF
TRBJ2-1,NA,many,TRBV6-7,TGTGCCAGCAGTTTCGTACTGGCGGACAATGAGCAGTTCTTC,CASSFVLADNEQFF
TRBJ2-5,NA,medium-sized,TRBV7-2,TGTGCCAGCAGCCCCCTCAGGGGCAGCGAGACCCAGTACTTC,CASSPLRGSETQYF
TRBJ2-7,TRBD2,NA,TRBV6-1,TGTGCCAGCAAGACCCTGGGGGGGAGCCCCTACGAGAAGTACTTC,CASKTLGGSPYEKYF
TRBJ1-1,TRBD1,many,TRBV5-1,TGCGCCAGCAGCTTCACTAGGACAGGGAGGAACACTGAAGCTTTCTTT,CASSFTRTGRNTEAFF
TRBJ2-5,TRBD1,many,TRBV12-3/TRBV12-4,TGTGCCAGCAGTTTAACAGGGGGCAGGGAGACCCAGTACTTC,CASSLTGGRETQYF
TRBJ2-2,NA,medium-sized,TRBV5-1,TGCGCCAGCAGCTTTTCATTTGGGGGCGGGGAGCTGTTTTTT,CASSFSFGGGELFF
TRBJ2-7,TRBD2,medium-sized,TRBV6-1,TGTGCCAGCAGTGAAGGGACTAGCGGGAGTTACGAGCAGTACTTC,CASSEGTSGSYEQYF
TRBJ2-7,TRBD2,many,TRBV11-1,TGTGCCAGCAGCTTAGGATACGGCGGGAGTGTTTTCGAGCAGTACTTC,CASSLGYGGSVFEQYF